This T cell receptor (beta chain) derives from a study of T cell responses to AZD1222 COVID-19 vaccine (dated by TCRdb to about 2021). In the study overall: AZD1222 recipients given second doses at about 4 weeks or at about 12 weeks were pooled, since spike-specific TCR depth and breadth were not found to differ between the two schedules. A total of 233 trial participants underwent TCR sequencing, of whom 207 had received two doses of AZD1222 and around 26 had received two doses of the MenACWY control vaccine. Trial participants were enrolled by age into 18-55, 56-69 and 70-plus year subgroups, with approximately 150, 28 and 58 TCR-sequenced participants respectively.

The CDR3 regions of human TCRbeta chains were analyzed by immunosequencing. The paper's data handling went like this. Repertoire TCRs were checked for matches against a reference library of SARS-CoV-2-specific TCRs that had been generated using the MIRA antigen-specificity platform. Breadth meant the fraction of unique TCRs that were SARS-CoV-2-associated, whereas depth meant the fraction of total T cells that were SARS-CoV-2-associated. Using the MIRA data, each spike-specific TCR was mapped to the spike region that the TCR reacts to and placed in a CD4 or CD8 class. Log10-transformed breadth and depth values were compared by one-way ANOVA with Sidak's multiple comparisons tests. TCRdb limited this immuneACCESS table to in-frame rearrangements with V and J called. A share of clones is missing; checked studies link under half to unresolved V genes, and the rest is unexplained. That table supplies the V and J calls and clone size; D and trimming were determined from the DNA. The table for this sample lists some 150,000 clones; around nine tenths of them were counted only once. Around 5.2% of the sample comes from the top ten.

Read against the paper, the sample's time point label means: baseline before first vaccination. The vaccinee samples were drawn from two UK trials, COV001 and COV002, one of which was a single-blind randomized controlled phase 2/3 trial testing AZD1222 (ChAdOx1 nCoV-19) in healthy adults. Trial participant PBMC samples were collected at day 0 and day 28 after the second dose for TCRbeta chain sequencing. Results and caveats for the whole study, not just this receptor: Because no day 14 peak-response samples were available, repertoires were characterized only after the peak T cell response. Only five to seven AZD1222 recipients were SARS-CoV-2 seropositive at baseline, limiting conclusions about previously exposed vaccinees. CD4 TCRs associated with the vaccine covered the entire spike protein, and the dominant responses were in regions 160-218 and 743-854. Nearly half of unique spike-specific TCRs reportedly recognized epitopes outside regions mutated in the B.1.351 and B.1.1.7 variants. A significant rise in spike-specific TCR breadth and depth was observed after two AZD1222 doses relative to day 0 and relative to MenACWY recipients. The 56-69-year group was small, and its depth increase did not reach significance, likely because of low power. Most participants were white British and females outnumbered males, and the authors suggested that clonal diversity may have been underestimated.

This clone was found a few times. What this receptor recognizes is not known. Base quality data are lacking; no much larger clone is found one base away. V drops 1 base and J drops 3 bases, leaving 10 bases in between. Measured from the cysteine to the phenylalanine, the CDR3 is 14 residues long. This entry keeps only the CDR3 DNA: 42 bases, framed from base 1. CDR1 and CDR2, per the germline V gene (reference sequence), are LGHDT and YNNKEL. The V and J segments used are TRBV3-1 (or the pseudogene TRBV3-2) and TRBJ2-7; the D gene is not confidently resolved. The material sequenced was peripheral blood, taken on day 0 of AZD1222 vaccination. This clonotype was sampled from an adult in good health. This receptor has the CDR3 CASSQAFYRYEQYF. The DNA sequence reads TGTGCCAGCAGCCAAGCTTTTTATCGCTACGAGCAGTACTTC.